The present T cell receptor beta chain was sequenced within a study of response to subunit inactivated influenza vaccine. TCRdb re-analysed the RT-PCR reads in MiXCR, keeping a single row per CDR3 protein. Of roughly 550,000 distinct CDR3 sequences listed, approximately 20% are singletons. The germline CDR1 and CDR2 sequences are SGHTA and FQGNSA. CDR3 size: 16 residues. V was pared by 3 bases and J by 3 bases, with 15 bases between. A further study also used this sample, focusing on T cells expressing NK-cell markers. That work adds: For TCR beta, cDNA was produced by 5'RACE template switching with UMIs.

The sample here was CD4+ T cells sorted from PBMCs, taken less than 13 days after vaccination. This receptor was taken from a man in his forties or fifties who received an inactivated influenza vaccine. The rearrangement uses TRBV7-2 and TRBJ1-5; perhaps TRBD1 as D (6 bases). CDR3 loop: CASSLEGGGDNQPQHF. In DNA, the CDR3 is TGTGCCAGCAGCTTGGAAGGGGGTGGGGACAATCAGCCCCAGCATTTT.